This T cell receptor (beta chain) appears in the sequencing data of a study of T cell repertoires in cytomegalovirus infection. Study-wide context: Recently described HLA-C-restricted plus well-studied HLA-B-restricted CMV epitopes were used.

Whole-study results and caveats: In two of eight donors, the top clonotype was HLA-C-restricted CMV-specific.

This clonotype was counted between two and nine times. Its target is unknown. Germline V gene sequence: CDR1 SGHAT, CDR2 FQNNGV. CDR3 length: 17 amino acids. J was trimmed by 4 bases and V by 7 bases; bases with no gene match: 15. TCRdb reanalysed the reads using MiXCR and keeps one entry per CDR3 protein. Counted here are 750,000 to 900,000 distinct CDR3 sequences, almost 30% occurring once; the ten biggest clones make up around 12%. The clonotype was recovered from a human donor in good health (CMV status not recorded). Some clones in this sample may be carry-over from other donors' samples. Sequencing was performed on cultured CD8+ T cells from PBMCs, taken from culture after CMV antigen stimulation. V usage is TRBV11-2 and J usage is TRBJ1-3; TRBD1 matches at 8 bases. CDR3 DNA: TGTGCCAGCAACCACCCCTCCTTCAGGGGGCCAGGAAACACCATATATTTT. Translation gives CASNHPSFRGPGNTIYF.